This is a list of T cell receptor beta chains from one sample in a study of CD8+ T cells in alopecia areata. Here immunoSEQ multiplex PCR was the method, and the copy in TCRdb shows in-frame clones only, minus some. The profile shows 95,000 to 100,000 clones, about 60% of them singletons. This specimen was CD8+ T cells sorted from blood, taken between weeks 55 and 65, from a patient treated with tofacitinib. Source of these receptors: a human donor with alopecia areata. CDR3s include the opening cysteine and the closing phenylalanine or tryptophan. D genes are given only for firm matches. Expanded clones are given a class, and other clones once, few, many or no size at all.

V	D	J	size	CDR3	DNA
TRBV5-1	TRBD2	TRBJ2-1	NA	CASSFVLAGARGSEQFF	TGCGCCAGCAGCTTTGTTTTAGCGGGGGCCCGAGGAAGTGAGCAGTTCTTC
TRBV13	TRBD2	TRBJ2-5	NA	CASSPRTSGVQETQYF	TGTGCCAGCAGCCCTCGGACTAGCGGGGTCCAAGAGACCCAGTACTTC
TRBV5-5	NA	TRBJ2-7	few	CASSSDVSAGEQYF	TGTGCCAGCAGCTCGGACGTCTCGGCGGGCGAGCAGTACTTC
TRBV15	NA	TRBJ1-5	NA	CATSRRGRTPNQPQHF	TGTGCCACCAGCAGGCGTGGAAGGACACCTAATCAGCCCCAGCATTTT
TRBV15	NA	TRBJ2-7	NA	CATSREQGTYEQYF	TGTGCCACCAGCAGAGAGCAGGGCACCTACGAGCAGTACTTC
TRBV6-1	NA	TRBJ1-5	NA	CASSEPSFNQPQHF	TGTGCCAGCAGTGAACCGTCTTTCAATCAGCCCCAGCATTTT
TRBV4-1	NA	TRBJ1-5	few	CASSQDEAPNQPQHF	TGCGCCAGCAGCCAAGATGAGGCCCCTAATCAGCCCCAGCATTTT
TRBV5-1	NA	TRBJ2-3	NA	CASSLAGTLTDTQYF	TGCGCCAGCAGCTTGGCCGGGACGCTCACAGATACGCAGTATTTT
TRBV30	NA	TRBJ1-5	once	CAWGGQSF	TGTGCCTGGGGAGGCCAGAGTTTT
TRBV2	TRBD1	TRBJ2-2	NA	CASSRGTGGRTGELFF	TGTGCCAGCAGCCGAGGGACAGGGGGTCGCACCGGGGAGCTGTTTTTT
TRBV25-1	NA	TRBJ2-1	NA	CASSEGPADEQFF	TGTGCCAGCAGTGAAGGACCCGCCGATGAGCAGTTCTTC
TRBV15	NA	TRBJ2-1	NA	CATSRAGEEGNEQFF	TGTGCCACCAGCAGAGCGGGGGAGGAGGGCAATGAGCAGTTCTTC
TRBV10-3	NA	TRBJ2-5	NA	CAISESGAQETQYF	TGTGCCATCAGTGAATCAGGGGCCCAAGAGACCCAGTACTTC
TRBV9	NA	TRBJ2-1	NA	CASRGTYNEQFF	TGTGCCAGCCGAGGGACCTACAATGAGCAGTTCTTC
TRBV9	NA	TRBJ2-1	NA	CASSETSYNEQFF	TGTGCCAGCAGCGAGACTAGCTACAATGAGCAGTTCTTC
TRBV14	TRBD2	TRBJ2-1	few	CASETSGGAGQFF	TGTGCCAGCGAAACTAGCGGGGGGGCTGGGCAGTTCTTC
TRBV27	NA	TRBJ1-5	few	CASSLRYSNQPQHF	TGTGCCAGCAGTTTAAGGTATAGCAATCAGCCCCAGCATTTT
TRBV27	NA	TRBJ2-7	NA	CASSPRADSYYEQYF	TGTGCCAGCAGTCCGAGAGCTGACAGTTACTACGAGCAGTACTTC
TRBV6-1	TRBD1	TRBJ1-2	NA	CASTPLTDRVDGYTF	TGTGCCAGCACCCCTTTAACGGACAGGGTTGACGGCTACACCTTC
TRBV30	TRBD2	TRBJ2-1	few	CACISGGSYNEQFF	TGTGCCTGTATCAGCGGGGGTTCCTACAATGAGCAGTTCTTC
TRBV4-1	NA	TRBJ2-1	NA	CASSQGGADEQFF	TGCGCCAGCAGCCAAGGGGGCGCGGATGAGCAGTTCTTC
TRBV2	TRBD2	TRBJ2-3	NA	CASSGGGLTDTQYF	TGTGCCAGCAGTGGCGGGGGGCTCACAGATACGCAGTATTTT
TRBV29-1	NA	TRBJ1-2	once	CSVGPGSRNYGYTF	TGCAGCGTTGGGCCAGGGAGCCGGAACTATGGCTACACCTTC